This T cell receptor beta chain was documented in a study of response to subunit inactivated influenza vaccine (dated 2018 in TCRdb). Study-level background: To follow how T cells responded to a trivalent subunit inactivated influenza vaccine, the researchers relied on deep quantitative profiling of the T cell receptor repertoire.

What the study reported, not specific to this receptor: The authors proposed that each seasonal influenza vaccination may bring in only a limited number of new T cells.

Notes on this clonotype: Its antigen specificity is not known. Base-call qualities are not available, and no considerably larger clone is one nucleotide away.

Library preparation used RT-PCR. The listed sequencing device is Illumina HiSeq 2500. TCRdb redid the processing of the public reads, applying fastp at Q25 and MiXCR, and retained in-frame beta chains. Duplicate CDR3 protein sequences are folded into a single record with the most common DNA and genes. Recorded for this sample are under 950,000 distinct CDR3 sequences; 21% of them occurred a single time. 10% to 13% of the sample comes from the top ten. Source: PBMCs from blood, taken 5 days after vaccination. This TCR was sampled from a man aged 50 or older who received an inactivated influenza vaccine. Donor details come from another sample of the same person, matched by shared clones.

The DNA is as follows: TGTGCCAGCAGTTTGGGACTACCATCCTACGAGCAGTACTTC. This gives the protein CASSLGLPSYEQYF. The chain is encoded by TRBV28 joined to TRBJ2-7; the central 7 bases match TRBD2. CDR1 MDHEN and CDR2 SYDVKM are derived from the germline V gene. The CDR3 covers 14 residues, taking in both the cysteine and the phenylalanine. The sequence is cut down to CDR3 DNA, 42 bases in frame from base 1. Here V drops 3 bases and J drops 1 base, and the junction holds 3 bases not matched to any gene.